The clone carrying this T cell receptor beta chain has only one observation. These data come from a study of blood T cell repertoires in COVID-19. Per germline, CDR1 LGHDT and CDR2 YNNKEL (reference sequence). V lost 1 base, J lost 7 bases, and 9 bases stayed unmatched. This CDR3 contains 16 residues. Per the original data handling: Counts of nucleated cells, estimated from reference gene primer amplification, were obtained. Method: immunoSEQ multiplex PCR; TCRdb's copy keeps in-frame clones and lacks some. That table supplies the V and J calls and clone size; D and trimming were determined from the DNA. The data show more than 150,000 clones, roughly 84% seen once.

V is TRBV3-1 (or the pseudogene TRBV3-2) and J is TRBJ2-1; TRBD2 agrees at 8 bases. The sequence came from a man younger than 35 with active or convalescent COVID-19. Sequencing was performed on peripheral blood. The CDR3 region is CASSQGFGGGMNEQFF. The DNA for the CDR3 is TGTGCCAGCAGCCAAGGGTTCGGGGGGGGTATGAATGAGCAGTTCTTC.